This T cell receptor (beta chain) was sequenced in a study of beta chain features in type 1 diabetes. All of the sorted populations showed purity greater than 98%. Expressed TCRB transcripts were sequenced, since all the RNA that had been isolated was reverse transcribed. Generated by immunoSEQ multiplex PCR, the TCRdb table keeps only in-frame clones and is missing some. The sample holds about 170,000 clones, around 7.8% seen once. Trimming left V 0 bases short and J 8 bases short, with 17 bases between. CDR1 is SGDLS and CDR2 is YYNGEE in the germline V gene. The CDR3 is 15 residues long. Notes on this clone: Its antigen is currently unknown.

Study-level findings and limits: Significant though moderate, a shortening of TCRB CDR3s appeared in all four CD4+ subsets of Type 1 diabetes patients. Lower insertion and higher deletion counts appeared at VDJ junctions in type 1 diabetes patients. In the patient group, naive, central memory and Treg TCRB repertoires seemed more alike than in the healthy donor group.

This chain uses TRBV9 with TRBJ1-2; no firm D call. Source material: central memory CD4+ T cells from blood. This receptor was obtained from a woman aged 40 to 49 with type 1 diabetes. The CDR3 DNA sequence: TGTGCCAGCAGCGTAGCTGGTGAGGGCTATAACGGCTACACCTTC. This translates into CASSVAGEGYNGYTF. The variable domain in full, completed from reference TRBV9 and TRBJ1-2, reads DSGVTQTPKHLITATGQRVTLRCSPRSGDLSVYWYQQSLDQGLQFLIQYYNGEERAKGNILERFSAQQFPDLHSELNLSSLELGDSALYFCASSVAGEGYNGYTFGSGTRLTVV.